The rows below give T cell receptor beta chains drawn from one sample of a study of CD8 T cells in ankylosing spondylitis. TCRdb itself ran the 5' RACE reads through MiXCR, one entry per CDR3 protein. In the table there are fewer than 650,000 distinct CDR3 sequences, about 12% of which are singletons. The source material was blood, either unsorted or a sorted T cell fraction (not recorded which). These receptors all come from a male donor with ankylosing spondylitis. The CDR3 runs from the conserved cysteine through the conserved F or W. Fields, in order: clone size, D gene, CDR3 length, J gene, V gene, CDR3 DNA, CDR3 protein. D genes are given only for firm matches. Clone size is stated in some rows and not others, as once, few, many or a class when expanded.

>few|TRBD2|16|TRBJ2-1|TRBV5-1
TGCGCCAGCAGCTTGGGGCGGCTAGCGGGAGAACATGAGCAGTTCTTC
CASSLGRLAGEHEQFF
>many|TRBD1|14|TRBJ2-5|TRBV27
TGTGCCAGCAGTTTGGTGGGACAGGGGGAGACCCAGTACTTC
CASSLVGQGETQYF
>many|NA|12|TRBJ2-1|TRBV27
TGTGCCAGCAGCCAACAGTATGGTGAGCAGTTCTTC
CASSQQYGEQFF
>many|TRBD2|16|TRBJ2-5|TRBV7-2
TGTGCCAGCAGCTTAGTACTCGCGGGAGGAGGGGAGACCCAGTACTTC
CASSLVLAGGGETQYF
>NA|NA|14|TRBJ2-1|TRBV24-1
TGTGCCACCAGTGATCCGACAGGCTACAATGAGCAGTTCTTC
CATSDPTGYNEQFF
>many|TRBD1|14|TRBJ2-7|TRBV12-3/TRBV12-4
TGTGCCAGCAACCGGGACAGGAGATCCTACGAGCAGTACTTC
CASNRDRRSYEQYF
>many|TRBD2|15|TRBJ2-1|TRBV12-3/TRBV12-4
TGTGCCAGCAGTTTCCGGGAGTTGTTAGCGGGTGAGCAGTTCTTC
CASSFRELLAGEQFF
>few|TRBD2|15|TRBJ2-3|TRBV5-1
TGCGCCAGCCGGACAGCGGGAGGGCCCACAGATACGCAGTATTTT
CASRTAGGPTDTQYF
>many|TRBD2|13|TRBJ2-3|TRBV20-1
TGCAGTCCAACGGGACTAGTAGCAGATACGCAGTATTTT
CSPTGLVADTQYF
>NA|TRBD2|20|TRBJ2-2|TRBV5-1
TGCGCCAGCAGCTTGGTTAACAGAGGACTAGCGGGAGCGAACACCGGGGAGCTGTTTTTT
CASSLVNRGLAGANTGELFF
>few|TRBD2|15|TRBJ2-1|TRBV7-9
TGTGCCAGCAGCCCAACTAGCGGGATCTACAATGAGCAGTTCTTC
CASSPTSGIYNEQFF
>few|NA|14|TRBJ2-2|TRBV24-1
TGTGCCACCAATGGAGGGGGCGCGGGCGGGGAGCTGTTTTTT
CATNGGGAGGELFF
>NA|TRBD2|16|TRBJ2-5|TRBV20-1
TGCAGTGCTAGTATCGGGACTAGCGGGAGTAGAGAGACCCAGTACTTC
CSASIGTSGSRETQYF
>NA|TRBD2|17|TRBJ2-7|TRBV7-6
TGTGCCAGCAGCTTATCCCGAGGCGGCAGCGGGATATACGAGCAGTACTTC
CASSLSRGGSGIYEQYF
>NA|TRBD2|14|TRBJ2-1|TRBV29-1
TGCAGCGGGATGCTAGCGGGAGAAGACAATGAGCAGTTCTTC
CSGMLAGEDNEQFF
>NA|NA|13|TRBJ1-2|TRBV7-9
TGTGCCAGCAGCTCCACAGAGCAGTATGGCTACACCTTC
CASSSTEQYGYTF